This T cell receptor (beta chain) was retrieved from a study of OX40 agonist ivuxolimab in advanced cancers. There are 15 residues in the CDR3. Germline-derived CDR1 and CDR2 are SGHTA and FQGTGA. V was pared by 5 bases and J by 6 bases, with 5 bases of the junction left unmatched. This table comes from immunoSEQ multiplex PCR, and its TCRdb copy is limited to in-frame clones, with some not included. The table includes roughly 25,000 clones, approximately 83% detected once. The sequenced sample was CD4+ or CD8+ T cells sorted from blood, obtained in a trial of the OX40 agonist ivuxolimab. The V call is TRBV7-3, the J call TRBJ2-2, with 11 nucleotides matching TRBD1. The sequence was obtained from an adult with an advanced solid tumor such as melanoma, head and neck, liver or kidney cancer. The DNA of the CDR3 is TGTGCCAGCAGCCCGGACAGGGGGCGACCCGGGGAGCTGTTTTTT. It encodes CASSPDRGRPGELFF.